Below are 18 T cell receptor beta chains sequenced from a single sample in a study of shared clonotypes between healthy human individuals. TCRdb keeps only in-frame clones here, not all; method: immunoSEQ multiplex PCR. The sample yields 2 million to 2.5 million clones, roughly 92% seen once. The sample comprised naive CD4+ T cells from PBMCs. Noted subset: CD45RA+ positively selected. The source is a man between 18 and 35 years old in good health. Some clones in this sample may be carry-over from other donors' samples.

The chain joins TRBV29-1 to TRBJ2-1; 14 positions agree with TRBD2. CDR1 and CDR2 (germline): SQVTM, ANQGSEA. This CDR3 spans 14 amino acids. After removal of 4 bases from V and 7 bases from J, the junction contained 3 bases not matched to a gene. The CDR3 DNA is TGCAGCGTTGGGACTAGCGGGAGGAGGAATGAGCAGTTCTTC. Its protein product is CSVGTSGRRNEQFF.

CDR3 amino acids: CATGTVGYQPQHF. The CDR3 region has the DNA TGTGCCACAGGGACAGTAGGTTACCAGCCCCAGCATTTT. The V and J genes are TRBV27 and TRBJ1-5, with 7 bases matching TRBD1. This CDR3 contains 13 residues. In germline, CDR1 is MNHEY, CDR2 SMNVEV (reference sequence). J was trimmed by 7 bases and V by 10 bases; bases with no gene match: 10.

V and J are TRBV21-1 and TRBJ2-7; the table's D call, TRBD1, has no DNA check behind it. TRBV21-1 is tagged as a pseudogene. The CDR3 runs to 18 residues. The CDR3 DNA is TGTGCCAGCAGCTATGCCGGGACAGGGGGCGCCTACTCCTACGAGCAGTACTTC. Its translation: CASSYAGTGGAYSYEQYF.

This chain connects TRBV6-1 to TRBJ2-5, with TRBD2 identical over 7 bases. Germline-derived CDR1 and CDR2 are MNHNS and SASEGT. Trimming removed 7 bases from V and 5 bases from J; junction bases left unmatched: 7. The CDR3 extends over 13 amino acids. Here the CDR3 reads CASTIRREETQYF. The CDR3 DNA sequence: TGTGCCAGCACCATTAGGCGGGAGGAGACCCAGTACTTC.

The chain is built from TRBV6-5 and TRBJ2-3; no clear D gene. V was pared by 2 bases and J by 7 bases, with 10 bases between. The length of the CDR3 is 13 residues. Germline loops: CDR1 MNHEY, CDR2 SVGAGI. CDR3 region: CASSYMERNTQYF. The DNA of the CDR3 is TGTGCCAGCAGTTACATGGAGAGAAATACGCAGTATTTT.

The chain joins TRBV5-1 to TRBJ1-1; weak D call: TRBD1 (5 bases). The CDR3 runs 15 residues. The germline CDR1 and CDR2 sequences are SGHRS and YFSETQ. Trimming stripped 0 bases from V and 3 bases from J, with 12 bases between. CDR3 amino acids: CASSLESRAYTEAFF. The CDR3 coding sequence is TGCGCCAGCAGCTTGGAATCCAGGGCTTACACTGAAGCTTTCTTT.

The chain carries TRBV4-2 and TRBJ2-1, with a weak D call TRBD1 (5 bases). The germline V and J ends were trimmed by 0 bases and 12 bases, with 15 bases remaining between them. The V gene's germline CDR1 is LGHNA and CDR2 YNFKEQ. The CDR3 runs 14 residues. In DNA form, the CDR3 reads TGTGCCAGCAGCCAAGATGTCCAGGGAAAGGTGCAGTTCTTC. It is translated as CASSQDVQGKVQFF.

This clone appeared a single time. The V call is TRBV5-1, the J call TRBJ2-2; 13 bases agree with TRBD2. Unmatched junction bases numbered 8, after V lost 3 bases and J lost 6 bases. The CDR3 totals 17 residues. Germline V gene data show CDR1 as SGHRS and CDR2 as YFSETQ. CDR3: CASSSRTSGRYAGELFF. CDR3 nucleotide sequence: TGCGCCAGCAGCTCCCGGACTAGCGGGAGATACGCCGGGGAGCTGTTTTTT. The full variable domain, with the rest looked up from reference TRBV5-1 and TRBJ2-2, is KAGVTQTPRYLIKTRGQQVTLSCSPISGHRSVSWYQQTPGQGLQFLFEYFSETQRNKGNFPGRFSGRQFSNSRSEMNVSTLELGDSALYLCASSSRTSGRYAGELFFGEGSRLTVL.

The chain couples TRBV4-1 to TRBJ2-1, with 14 bases fitting TRBD2. CDR3 length: 18 residues. The trim removed 2 bases at V and 7 bases at J, leaving 10 bases unmatched. From germline, CDR1 is MGHRA and CDR2 YSYEKL. The DNA for the CDR3 is TGCGCCAGCAGCCAATTCTGGACTAGCGGGAGGAGGGAGAATGAGCAGTTCTTC. Translating gives CASSQFWTSGRRENEQFF.

This clone was observed a single time. The CDR3 DNA sequence: TGTGCCAGCTCATGGGACAGGTCAGATCTGGGCAATCAGCCCCAGCATTTT. It encodes CASSWDRSDLGNQPQHF. The chain uses TRBV2 and TRBJ1-5; the match to TRBD1 covers 8 bases. This CDR3 comprises 17 residues. Germline V lookup: CDR1 SNHLY, CDR2 FYNNEI. V lost 8 bases to trimming and J lost 2 bases; unmatched junction nucleotides: 14.

The chain employs TRBV2 and TRBJ1-3, with D unclear. Germline lookup yields CDR1 SNHLY and CDR2 FYNNEI. CDR3 size: 15 residues. The ends were cut back, 4 bases at V and 4 bases at J, with 14 bases in the middle. The CDR3 DNA reads as TGTGCCAGCAGTGTCAGGACCCCGTCGGGAAACACCATATATTTT. Translating it yields CASSVRTPSGNTIYF.

Here the CDR3 reads CATQGQGATGELFF. The CDR3 DNA follows: TGTGCCACCCAGGGACAGGGGGCCACCGGGGAGCTGTTTTTT. V usage is TRBV5-4 and J usage is TRBJ2-2; the match to TRBD1 covers 12 bases. V gave up 9 bases and J gave up 4 bases; unmatched junction bases: 4. The CDR3 runs 14 residues. The germline gives CDR1 SGHNT, CDR2 YYREEE (reference sequence).

For the CDR3, the DNA is TGTGCCAGCAGCCAAGATGGGTTGGGAGAGACCCAGTACTTC. Its translation: CASSQDGLGETQYF. J is TRBJ2-5 and V is TRBV4-2; D is undetermined. Per the germline V gene, CDR1 is LGHNA and CDR2 is YNFKEQ. The V end was cut by 0 bases, the J end by 4 bases, with 9 bases between. The CDR3 runs to 14 residues.

This chain links TRBV30 with TRBJ2-1; D unclear. CDR1 and CDR2 from the germline V gene are GTSNPN and SVGIG (reference sequence). This CDR3 comprises 13 residues. The CDR3 is CAQELSSYNEQFF. The CDR3 bases are TGTGCACAAGAGTTAAGCTCCTACAATGAGCAGTTCTTC. The full variable domain, with the rest looked up from reference TRBV30 and TRBJ2-1, is SQTIHQWPATLVQPVGSPLSLECTVEGTSNPNLYWYRQAAGRGLQLLFYSVGIGQISSEVPQNLSASRPQDRQFILSSKKLLLSDSGFYLCAQELSSYNEQFFGPGTRLTVL.

This rearrangement joins TRBV27 to TRBJ1-1; 7 positions agree with TRBD1. Germline V gene lookup returns CDR1 MNHEY and CDR2 SMNVEV (reference sequence). There are 14 residues in the CDR3. With V trimmed by 2 bases and J by 8 bases, 8 bases remained unmatched. As DNA, the CDR3 is TGTGCCAGCAGTTTAAAGTGGGGACAGACGGAAGCTTTCTTT. Protein: CASSLKWGQTEAFF.

The J gene is TRBJ2-5, the V gene TRBV7-7; 10 bases fit TRBD1. The J call is uncertain, as TRBJ2-7 better fits the DNA end. The germline V gene has CDR1 SSHAT and CDR2 FNYEAQ (reference sequence). This CDR3 is built from 14 residues. The CDR3 here is CASSPDRGTYEQYF. As DNA, the CDR3 is TGTGCCAGCAGCCCGGACAGGGGGACCTACGAGCAGTACTTC.

The chain links TRBV5-6 to TRBJ2-6; D is undetermined. The length of the CDR3 is 15 residues. Deletions cut 3 bases from V and 0 bases from J, with 7 bases between. The germline V gene has CDR1 SGHDT and CDR2 YYEEEE. CDR3 loop: CASSSLASGANVLTF. The CDR3 nucleotides are TGTGCCAGCAGCTCGTTAGCCTCTGGGGCCAACGTCCTGACTTTC.

This clone appeared once. A read error may produce the germline difference seen at one junction end. J is TRBJ2-1 and V is TRBV30; D might be TRBD1 or TRBD2, each matching 5 bases. This CDR3 contains 13 residues. Germline CDR1 and CDR2: GTSNPN and SVGIG (reference sequence). The CDR3 sequence: CAWEPGPLPTRVF. The DNA of the CDR3 is TGTGCCTGGGAGCCGGGACCCCTCCCGACCCGGGTCTTC. Filled out from reference TRBV30 and TRBJ2-1, the complete variable domain reads SQTIHQWPATLVQPVGSPLSLECTVEGTSNPNLYWYRQAAGRGLQLLFYSVGIGQISSEVPQNLSASRPQDRQFILSSKKLLLSDSGFYLCAWEPGPLPTRVFGPGTRLTVL.